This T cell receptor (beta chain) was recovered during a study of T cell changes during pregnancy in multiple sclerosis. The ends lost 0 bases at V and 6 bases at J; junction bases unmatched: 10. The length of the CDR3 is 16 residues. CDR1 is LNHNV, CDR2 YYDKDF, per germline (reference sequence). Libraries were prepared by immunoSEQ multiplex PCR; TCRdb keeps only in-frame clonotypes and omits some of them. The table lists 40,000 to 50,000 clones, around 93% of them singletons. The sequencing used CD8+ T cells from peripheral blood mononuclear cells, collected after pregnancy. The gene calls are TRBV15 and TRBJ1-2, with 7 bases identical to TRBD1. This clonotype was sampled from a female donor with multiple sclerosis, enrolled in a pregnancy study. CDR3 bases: TGTGCCACCAGCAGAGACCTCCAGACAGGGCTCGATGGCTACACCTTC. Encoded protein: CATSRDLQTGLDGYTF. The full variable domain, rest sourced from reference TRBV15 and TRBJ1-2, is DAMVIQNPRYQVTQFGKPVTLSCSQTLNHNVMYWYQQKSSQAPKLLFHYYDKDFNNEADTPDNFQSRRPNTSFCFLDIRSPGLGDTAMYLCATSRDLQTGLDGYTFGSGTRLTVV.